This TCR beta chain is drawn from a study of shared clonotypes between healthy human individuals. Across the study: CD4 naive and CD4 memory each took three plates per donor, while CD8 naive took two and CD8 memory one. Study results and caveats: Generally, naive subsets came out with larger estimated richness than memory subsets.

With respect to this clone: Its antigen remains unidentified.

Once extracted for a subset, genomic DNA was divided evenly among several immunoSEQ plates. The protocol was immunoSEQ multiplex PCR, while the TCRdb copy is restricted to in-frame clones and leaves out a portion. The sample has some 2,000,000 clones, approximately 94% seen once. The CDR3 is made up of 14 amino acids. Trimming removed 4 bases from V and 5 bases from J, with 14 bases in between. Germline V gives CDR1 SEHNR, CDR2 FQNEAQ (reference sequence). The naive CD8 population came from CD45RO-negative cells selected for CCR7, without terminally differentiated effector memory CD45RA+ cells. Every donor, a Caucasian adult, lived in Nashville, Tennessee.

The J gene is TRBJ2-5, the V gene TRBV7-9, with a possible D match to TRBD2 (6 bases). Sequencing was performed on naive CD8+ T cells sorted from blood. This TCR was recovered from a man aged 18 to 29 in good health. In nucleotides, the CDR3 is TGTGCCAGCAGCTCGACTAGGAGGGACGAGACCCAGTACTTC. Protein sequence: CASSSTRRDETQYF.